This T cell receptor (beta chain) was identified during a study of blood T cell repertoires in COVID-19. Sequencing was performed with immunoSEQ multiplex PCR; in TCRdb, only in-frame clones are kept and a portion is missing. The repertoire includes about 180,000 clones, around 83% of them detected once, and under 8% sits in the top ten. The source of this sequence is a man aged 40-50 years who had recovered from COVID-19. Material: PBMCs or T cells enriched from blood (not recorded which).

In DNA form, the CDR3 reads TGTGCCAGCAGGACAAAGGGACAGTGGTCCTATAATTCACCCCTCCACTTT. Residues: CASRTKGQWSYNSPLHF. This chain joins TRBV2 and TRBJ1-6; 7 nucleotides align to TRBD1. The CDR3 runs to 17 residues. Looked up from germline, CDR1 is SNHLY and CDR2 is FYNNEI. Losses at the gene ends were 6 bases for V and 1 base for J; bases not matched to a gene: 9.